A single sample gave rise to the 14 T cell receptor beta chains below, sequenced in a study of early T cells in non-severe SARS-CoV-2 infection. TCRdb re-called the 5' RACE reads through MiXCR, storing one row per CDR3 protein. The sample includes tens of thousands of distinct CDR3 sequences, around 10% seen only once; the top ten take around 16%. The material sequenced was whole blood, taken at baseline. The receptors were gathered from an adult who was a healthcare worker with PCR-confirmed SARS-CoV-2 infection or an uninfected control (not recorded which). The donor label of this sample is uncertain.

This clonotype was detected a few times. This chain connects TRBV6-1 to TRBJ1-5; 10 bases map to TRBD1. This CDR3 region has 16 residues. Losses at the gene ends were 5 bases for V and 2 bases for J; bases not matched to a gene: 6. Germline CDR1 is MNHNS and CDR2 is SASEGT. The CDR3 spells CASSFPGTGGNQPQHF. The CDR3, as DNA: TGTGCCAGCAGTTTTCCCGGGACAGGGGGCAATCAGCCCCAGCATTTT.

This chain uses TRBV13 with TRBJ2-1, with TRBD2 matching over 10 bases. Germline V lookup: CDR1 PRHDT, CDR2 FYEKMQ (reference sequence). Trimming cost V 5 bases and J 0 bases; bases outside gene matches: 10. This CDR3 spans 18 amino acids. The CDR3 DNA reads as TGTGCCAGCAGCCACCGGACCTCTAGCGGGAGCTCCTACAATGAGCAGTTCTTC. Its protein is CASSHRTSSGSSYNEQFF. Filled out from reference TRBV13 and TRBJ2-1, the complete variable domain reads AAGVIQSPRHLIKEKRETATLKCYPIPRHDTVYWYQQGPGQDPQFLISFYEKMQSDKGSIPDRFSAQQFSDYHSELNMSSLELGDSALYFCASSHRTSSGSSYNEQFFGPGTRLTVL.

This clonotype was seen a handful of times. The rearrangement links TRBV5-1 to TRBJ1-2; possible D gene TRBD1, 6 bases. CDR3 length: 13 residues. The V and J ends lost 2 bases and 6 bases respectively, with 11 bases between them. Per germline, CDR1 SGHRS and CDR2 YFSETQ. The CDR3 DNA follows: TGCGCCAGCAGCTTCCAGGGGTTTGATGGCTACACCTTC. Encoded protein: CASSFQGFDGYTF.

This sequence joins TRBV6-5 and TRBJ1-3, with D possibly TRBD1 on 5 matching bases. CDR1 is MNHEY, CDR2 SVGAGI, per germline. Between the trimmed V and J ends, which lost 2 bases and 2 bases, there was a span of 7 bases. The CDR3 is made up of 14 amino acids. This CDR3 reads CASSYGGAGNTIYF. The CDR3 bases are TGTGCCAGCAGTTACGGGGGGGCTGGAAACACCATATATTTT.

This clonotype was seen more than once but under ten times. The rearrangement joins TRBV11-2 to TRBJ2-1, with TRBD2 identical over 14 bases. CDR1 SGHAT and CDR2 FQNNGV come from the germline V gene. V dropped 4 bases and J dropped 5; count of bases not matched to a gene: 13. The CDR3 sequence is 19 residues long. CDR3 nucleotides: TGTGCCAGCAGCTCTAAATTATTCGTGGGACTAGCGGGGGACAATGAGCAGTTCTTC. Encoded protein: CASSSKLFVGLAGDNEQFF.

There are a few counts of this clonotype. This chain links TRBV2 with TRBJ2-7; the D is unclear. The ends were cut back, 4 bases at V and 0 bases at J, with 13 bases in the middle. CDR3 length: 15 residues. In germline, CDR1 is SNHLY, CDR2 FYNNEI. CDR3 loop: CASSASRQSSYEQYF. The CDR3 DNA reads TGTGCCAGCAGTGCTTCGCGGCAGAGCTCCTACGAGCAGTACTTC.

This clonotype was seen many times. CDR3 DNA: TGTGCCAGCAGCTTTCCTAATGAAAAACTGTTTTTT. Its protein product is CASSFPNEKLFF. The V gene is TRBV7-2, the J gene TRBJ1-4; D unclear. The germline CDR1 and CDR2 sequences are SGHTA and FQGNSA. This CDR3 spans 12 amino acids. V was cut by 3 bases and J by 3 bases, with 2 bases left in between.

The chain has TRBV29-1 and TRBJ1-4, with D uncertain. The V gene's germline CDR1 is SQVTM and CDR2 ANQGSEA. V lost 4 bases and J lost 4, with 4 bases in between. CDR3 size: 11 residues. CDR3 amino acids: CSVAVNEKLFF. In DNA, the CDR3 is TGCAGCGTTGCAGTTAATGAAAAACTGTTTTTT.

This clonotype was counted ten times or more. V usage is TRBV6-6 and J usage is TRBJ2-7; 7 bases match TRBD2. Germline CDR1 MNHNY, CDR2 SVGAGI (reference sequence). V was clipped by 2 bases and J by 1 base; unmatched bases: 5. This CDR3 spans 15 amino acids. CDR3 coding DNA: TGTGCCAGCAGTTACGGAGCGGGACCTTCCTACGAGCAGTACTTC. Translation gives CASSYGAGPSYEQYF.

The V call is TRBV20-1, the J call TRBJ2-7; the match to TRBD1 covers 7 bases. CDR3 length equals 14 residues. Per the germline V gene, CDR1 is DFQATT and CDR2 is SNEGSKA (reference sequence). With V trimmed by 1 base and J by 5 bases, 8 bases remained unmatched. In DNA, the CDR3 is TGCAGTGCTAGAGGGGGGACAGAGACTAACGAGCAGTACTTC. It translates to CSARGGTETNEQYF.

The chain recombines TRBV7-3 with TRBJ1-1, with unresolved D. There are 13 residues in the CDR3. Looked up from germline, CDR1 is SGHTA and CDR2 is FQGTGA. Trimming took off 6 bases at V and 3 bases at J, with 11 bases between the two ends. Here the CDR3 reads CASSLRDYTEAFF. The CDR3 DNA is TGTGCCAGCAGTCTCCGGGATTACACTGAAGCTTTCTTT. Drawing the rest from reference TRBV7-3 and TRBJ1-1, the complete variable domain is GAGVSQTPSNKVTEKGKYVELRCDPISGHTALYWYRQSLGQGPEFLIYFQGTGAADDSGLPNDRFFAVRPEGSVSTLKIQRTERGDSAVYLCASSLRDYTEAFFGQGTRLTVV.

This clonotype was detected ten times or more. This CDR3 reads CASSPVGARADTQYF. DNA of the CDR3: TGTGCCAGCAGCCCGGTAGGGGCCCGTGCAGATACGCAGTATTTT. The rearrangement joins TRBV7-9 to TRBJ2-3; D is perhaps TRBD1 (5 bases). This CDR3 has 15 amino acids. CDR1 is SEHNR and CDR2 is FQNEAQ in the germline V gene (reference sequence). Trimming removed 5 bases from V and 4 bases from J, with 16 bases in between.

This clonotype was detected a few times. The chain has TRBV19 and TRBJ2-7; 8 bases agree with TRBD2. V was clipped by 5 bases and J by 6 bases; unmatched bases: 9. Looked up from germline, CDR1 is LNHDA and CDR2 is SQIVND (reference sequence). The CDR3 length is 14 residues. The CDR3, as DNA: TGTGCCAGTAGTCGGCCAGCGGGAGTGGGCGAGCAGTACTTC. Encoded protein: CASSRPAGVGEQYF.

In its sample, this clonotype was seen many times. V is TRBV7-3 and J is TRBJ2-3; D is perhaps TRBD2 (6 bases). CDR3 length: 14 amino acids. With 5 bases removed from V and 1 base from J, the gap between germline ends came to 10 bases. From germline, CDR1 is SGHTA and CDR2 FQGTGA. The CDR3 region has the DNA TGTGCCAGCAGCCTGACGGGAGGCACAGATACGCAGTATTTT. Its protein is CASSLTGGTDTQYF.